This T cell receptor (beta chain) is drawn from a study of T cell responses to AZD1222 COVID-19 vaccine (dated by TCRdb to the early 2020s). About the investigation overall: A total of roughly 240 trial participants underwent TCR sequencing, of whom 200 to 220 received two doses of AZD1222 and 26 received two doses of the MenACWY control vaccine. Trial participants were enrolled by age into subgroups of 18-55, 56-69 and 70-plus years, and roughly 150, 30 and 60 TCR-sequenced participants, respectively, were included in these subgroups.

Turning to this clone: Its binding antigen is unknown. Base quality data are lacking; no much larger clone is found one base away.

The junction carries 10 bases between V and J, which are trimmed by 1 base and 3 bases respectively. The CDR3 contains 15 residues, cysteine and phenylalanine counted. Only CDR3 DNA remains: 45 bases, in frame from the first base. In the germline V gene (reference sequence), CDR1 corresponds to LGHDT and CDR2 to YNNKEL. The CDR3 regions of human TCRbeta chains were subjected to immunosequencing. The study's own analysis went as follows. Repertoire TCRs were checked for matches against a reference library of SARS-CoV-2-specific TCRs that had been generated using the MIRA antigen-specificity platform. Breadth was defined as the fraction of unique TCRs that were SARS-CoV-2-associated, and depth was defined as the fraction of total T cells that were SARS-CoV-2-associated. Each spike-specific TCR was assigned to its reactive spike region and to a CD4 or CD8 class using the MIRA data. Log10-transformed breadth and depth values were compared by one-way ANOVA with Sidak's multiple comparisons tests. TCRdb's version of the immuneACCESS table is confined to in-frame rearrangements and falls short of the full clone set. An unresolved V gene accounts for under half of the shortfall where checked; the remainder is of unknown origin. From that table come the V and J calls and clone size; the DNA was used to work out D and trimming. The sample records about 130,000 clones, approximately 88% of which are singletons. The ten largest clones take up 4.5% to 7% of the sample.

What the study reported, not specific to this receptor: A significant rise in spike-specific TCR breadth and depth was observed after two AZD1222 doses relative to day 0 and relative to MenACWY recipients. Because no day 14 peak-response samples were available, the repertoires could be characterized only after the peak T cell response. Nearly half of unique spike-specific TCRs reportedly recognized epitopes outside regions mutated in the B.1.351 and B.1.1.7 variants. Only five to seven AZD1222 recipients were SARS-CoV-2 seropositive at baseline, limiting conclusions about previously exposed vaccinees. The 56-69-year group was small, and its depth increase did not reach significance, likely because of low power. CD4 TCRs associated with the vaccine covered the entire spike protein, and the dominant responses were in regions 160-218 and 743-854. Most participants were white British and females outnumbered males, and the authors suggested that clonal diversity may have been underestimated.

Per the publication, the time point label means: about 28 days (+/-7) after the second vaccine dose. AZD1222 recipients given second doses at about 4 weeks or at about 12 weeks were pooled, since spike-specific TCR depth and breadth were not found to differ between the two schedules. Vaccinee samples were obtained from the UK trials COV001 and COV002, which included a single-blind randomized controlled phase 2/3 trial of AZD1222 (ChAdOx1 nCoV-19) in healthy adults. For TCRbeta chain sequencing, PBMC samples from trial participants were taken at day 0 and at day 28 after the second dose. The material was peripheral blood, obtained 28 days after the second AZD1222 dose. The sequence came from an adult who received the AZD1222 COVID-19 vaccine. The V gene is TRBV3-1 (or the pseudogene TRBV3-2) and the J gene is TRBJ1-3, with no D gene named confidently. CDR3 sequence: CASSQGPGGGNTIYF. The DNA sequence follows: TGTGCCAGCAGCCAAGGCCCCGGAGGTGGAAACACCATATATTTT.